This T cell receptor beta chain was captured in a study of Ad26.COV2.S vaccination and SARS-CoV-2 variants (dated by TCRdb to the early 2020s). As for the study more broadly: Donors in the vaccine arm were drawn from COV1001, a multicentre, randomized, double-blind, placebo-controlled phase I-IIa trial testing Ad26.COV2.S in healthy adults. Dosing of Ad26.COV2.S was intramuscular, at either 5x10^10 or 1x10^11 viral particles, delivered as one shot or as two shots spaced 56 days apart. The specificity and breadth of SARS-CoV-2-reactive T cell receptors after Ad26.COV2.S vaccination were assessed by TCRbeta repertoire sequencing. A total of about 30 samples were included in the TCR-sequenced set, comprising 19 Ad26.COV2.S vaccine recipients, 5 placebo recipients and 8 SARS-CoV-2 convalescent individuals. Trial participants were randomized into five groups of five, in which low-dose or high-dose Ad26.COV2.S was given once or twice, or placebo was given on both occasions. Investigators remained blinded to trial group allocation during experiments and outcome assessment.

As for this clone: Its binding antigen is unknown. Base qualities are not recorded, but no much larger clone differs from it by a single base.

The study at large found these results: The study was not powered for comparison of responses between vaccine doses or regimens. Vaccine and placebo recipients had similar non-spike TCR breadth, a finding consistent with the vaccine containing only spike. Ad26.COV2.S recipients had higher spike-specific TCR breadth than placebo recipients (P = 0.0014). After vaccination, spike-specific CD8+ and CD4+ T cell responses were reported to show substantial breadth. The authors noted that the TCR breadth and depth analyses may have underestimated total T cell responses.

What this sample's treatment or condition label stands for: about 20 received Ad26.COV2.S at low or high dose, single or two shots; five or six received placebo; per-sample allocation not given. For vaccine and placebo recipients, repertoires were sequenced using samples collected on day 63 after the first injection. In Cohort 1b, 20 to 25 adults aged 18-55 years were enrolled at a single site in Boston, USA, between 29 July and 7 August 2020. Ad26.COV2.S was a replication-incompetent adenovirus type 26 vector expressing a prefusion-stabilized SARS-CoV-2 spike protein from the original Wuhan strain. Spanning cysteine to phenylalanine, the CDR3 consists of 15 amino acids. Only the CDR3 DNA is retained, 45 bases long and in frame from the first base. The V end gives up 6 bases and the J end 4 bases, leaving 12 bases in the junction not matched to a gene. Per the germline V gene, MNHEY is the CDR1 and SVGAGI is the CDR2.

The immunoSEQ Assay was the method used to sequence TCRbeta CDR3 regions. After extraction, genomic DNA underwent amplification by bias-controlled multiplex PCR, followed by high-throughput sequencing. Concerning the study's data processing: To quantify the absolute abundance of every unique TCRbeta CDR3 region, sequences were collapsed and filtered. T cell fraction was estimated by normalizing TCRbeta template counts to usable DNA, which was measured by amplifying reference genes present in all nucleated cells. Repertoire TCRs were annotated as SARS-CoV-2-specific when V gene, CDR3 amino acid sequence and J gene were exactly matched to a known reactive TCR set. The reference SARS-CoV-2 TCR set was derived from MIRA and filtered for enrichment in COVID-19-positive ImmuneCODE repertoires, a step that removed public or cross-reactive TCRs. Drawing on the MIRA antigens, annotated TCRs were analysed further at the level of specific ORF or position within ORF. Depth was the summed frequency of annotated unique rearrangements, while breadth was defined as annotated unique rearrangements over total unique productive rearrangements. TCR breadth was compared between groups using two-sided Wilcoxon rank-sum tests. Held by TCRdb, this immuneACCESS table contains in-frame sequences only and omits some clones. Under half of the omission traces to an unresolved V gene where checked; the cause of the rest is unknown. The V and J calls and the clone size are those of that table, but D and trimming were determined from the DNA. The sample contains some 350,000 clones, 70% to 90% of them found a single time. The ten largest clones represent approximately 3.5% of the sample.

The receptor was isolated from a person aged 18 to 59 who received the Ad26.COV2.S COVID-19 vaccine or a placebo. The chain employs TRBV6-5 and TRBJ2-7; 7 middle bases align to TRBD1. The sequencing used peripheral blood, collected in a trial of Ad26.COV2.S vaccine versus placebo. The bases are TGTGCCAGCAGCCCCTTACCCGGGACAGTTTACGAGCAGTACTTC. Translated, this gives CASSPLPGTVYEQYF.